The 24 T cell receptor beta chains in this list originate from one sample, sequenced in a study of identical twins. From the 5' RACE reads, TCRdb called clonotypes with MiXCR, one entry per CDR3 protein. The data hold about 1.7 million distinct CDR3 sequences, with roughly a third observed a single time. Source material: cord blood. The receptor set was obtained from a newborn girl in good health.

This clonotype has at least ten counts. V gene TRBV7-2 combines with J gene TRBJ1-2; a possible D gene is TRBD1 (5 bases). The CDR3 spans 14 residues. Trimming cost V 5 bases and J 1 base, with 11 bases left between them. CDR1 SGHTA and CDR2 FQGNSA come from the germline V gene. The CDR3 DNA is TGTGCCAGCAGCCCGCTACAGGATAACTATGGCTACACCTTC. This gives the protein CASSPLQDNYGYTF.

CDR3 protein: CSALTSGRAWETQYF. The CDR3 DNA sequence: TGCAGTGCTTTGACTAGCGGGAGGGCTTGGGAGACCCAGTACTTC. V usage is TRBV20-1 and J usage is TRBJ2-7; the match to TRBD2 covers 14 bases. The end of the DNA fits TRBJ2-5 better, so the J call may be wrong. The germline V gene has CDR1 DFQATT and CDR2 SNEGSKA (reference sequence). The CDR3 contains 15 residues.

The chain uses TRBV27 and TRBJ2-7, with a weak D call TRBD1 (6 bases). V lost 5 bases and J 3 bases, leaving 23 bases between the germline ends. The CDR3 is made up of 17 amino acids. Looked up from germline, CDR1 is MNHEY and CDR2 is SMNVEV (reference sequence). CDR3 bases: TGTGCCAGCAGTCTTGGACTCGGACAGCTGGGAATCTACGAGCAGTACTTC. Its protein product is CASSLGLGQLGIYEQYF.

The chain is built from TRBV3-1 and TRBJ2-1; D tentatively fits TRBD1 or TRBD2 (5 bases each). V lost 1 base and J lost 3, with 10 bases in between. Germline CDR1 is LGHDT and CDR2 is YNNKEL (reference sequence). The CDR3 runs to 15 residues. CDR3 residues: CASSQGTGRYNEQFF. The CDR3 nucleotides are TGTGCCAGCAGCCAAGGCACGGGGCGCTACAATGAGCAGTTCTTC.

CDR3 DNA sequence: TGCAGTGCTCAAGGGAGCGGGAAGTCCTACAATGAGCAGTTCTTC. Translated: CSAQGSGKSYNEQFF. The chain carries TRBV20-1 and TRBJ2-1, with TRBD2 matching 7 bases. The CDR3 runs 15 residues. Germline V gives CDR1 DFQATT, CDR2 SNEGSKA (reference sequence). J gave up 1 base and V 5 bases, and 8 bases lay outside the gene matches.

The chain couples TRBV5-1 to TRBJ2-1; D is unclear. The CDR3 has 15 residues. Germline assignment: CDR1 SGHRS and CDR2 YFSETQ. The V end was cut by 0 bases, the J end by 6 bases, with 13 bases between. In DNA, the CDR3 is TGCGCCAGCAGCTTGGGAGGCAGATTGGTCAATGAGCAGTTCTTC. Its translation is CASSLGGRLVNEQFF.

This chain uses TRBV21-1 with TRBJ2-2; the D segment call TRBD1 is taken from the table without a DNA check. TRBV21-1 is annotated as a pseudogene. This CDR3 is 17 amino acids long. The CDR3 DNA follows: TGTGCCAGCAGCAAAATGGCGGGGCCGAGGAACACCGGGGAGCTGTTTTTT. Its protein product is CASSKMAGPRNTGELFF.

The chain employs TRBV6-5 and TRBJ2-5, with TRBD1 as a possible D gene (5 bases). Looked up from germline, CDR1 is MNHEY and CDR2 is SVGAGI. V was clipped by 5 bases and J by 1 base, with 14 bases between them. This CDR3 spans 15 amino acids. CDR3 residues: CASSPTTVFQETQYF. For the CDR3, the DNA is TGTGCCAGCAGTCCAACGACAGTTTTCCAAGAGACCCAGTACTTC.

This clonotype was found a few times. V usage is TRBV10-3 and J usage is TRBJ1-2; unclear D gene. V lost 6 bases to trimming and J lost 2 bases, with 13 bases between them. This CDR3 spans 14 amino acids. Germline V gene lookup returns CDR1 ENHRY and CDR2 SYGVKD. The CDR3 bases are TGTGCCATCAGGGAGCCCCCAGGAAACTATGGCTACACCTTC. Its protein product is CAIREPPGNYGYTF.

This clonotype was recorded a few times. Mismatch with germline at one junction end may stem from a read error. The chain recombines TRBV10-3 with TRBJ1-1, with D perhaps TRBD1 (6 bases). The V gene's germline CDR1 is ENHRY and CDR2 SYGVKD. The CDR3 consists of 16 residues. CDR3 coding DNA: TGTTCCATCAGTGAGTTTCAGGGGCGGGGGAACACTGAAGCTTTCTTT. Encoded protein: CSISEFQGRGNTEAFF.

V is TRBV3-1 and J is TRBJ2-3; 10 nucleotides match TRBD2. The CDR3 runs 18 residues. From germline, CDR1 is LGHDT and CDR2 YNNKEL (reference sequence). V was clipped by 1 base and J by 6 bases; unmatched bases: 13. CDR3 residues: CASSQGPSGGALIDTQYF. The CDR3 DNA is TGTGCCAGCAGCCAAGGTCCCAGCGGGGGGGCCCTAATCGATACGCAGTATTTT.

This clonotype was detected a few times. V is TRBV2 and J is TRBJ2-3, with 8 bases aligning to TRBD2. Per germline, CDR1 SNHLY and CDR2 FYNNEI. The CDR3 extends over 14 amino acids. V shed 3 bases, J shed 7 bases, and the junction held 6 bases outside the gene matches. The DNA for the CDR3 is TGTGCCAGCAGTGACGGGACTAGGGGATATACGCAGTATTTT. Its protein product is CASSDGTRGYTQYF.

This clonotype has only a few counts. The chain joins TRBV6-2 or TRBV6-3 to TRBJ2-1, with 8 positions matching TRBD2. The CDR3 totals 13 residues. Germline CDR1 MNHEY, CDR2 SVGEGT. The junction had 3 bases not matched to a gene; V was cut back by 7 bases and J by 4 bases. The CDR3 protein is CASTIAGYNEQFF. The CDR3 DNA sequence: TGTGCCAGCACAATAGCGGGGTACAATGAGCAGTTCTTC.

Of note for this clonotype: A much larger clonotype is one base distant, so this may be a read error. This rearrangement joins TRBV5-1 to TRBJ2-1; 15 nucleotides match TRBD2. Germline lookup yields CDR1 SGHRS and CDR2 YFSETQ. CDR3 size: 17 residues. The CDR3 region is CASSSGLAGGPYNERFF. The CDR3, as DNA: TGCGCCAGCAGCTCTGGACTAGCGGGGGGGCCGTACAATGAGCGGTTCTTC.

The chain combines TRBV5-1 with TRBJ2-3; either TRBD1 or TRBD2 may supply D (5 bases each). Germline CDR1 and CDR2: SGHRS and YFSETQ. CDR3 length: 15 residues. Trimming took off 3 bases at V and 0 bases at J, with 11 bases between the two ends. The CDR3 bases are TGCGCCAGCAGCTCGGGGCCCGCTAGCACAGATACGCAGTATTTT. Residues: CASSSGPASTDTQYF.

This clonotype was recorded a few times. CDR3 bases: TGTGCCACCCAGGAGGGAGAGGTCCACAATGAGCAGTTCTTC. Its translation: CATQEGEVHNEQFF. The V gene is TRBV25-1, the J gene TRBJ2-1, with D maybe TRBD2 (6 bases). The germline V and J ends were trimmed by 10 bases and 5 bases, with 18 bases remaining between them. This CDR3 has 14 residues. Germline V gene data show CDR1 as MGHDK and CDR2 as SYGVNS.

The chain joins TRBV28 to TRBJ2-7; no reliable D call. With 2 bases removed from V and 0 bases from J, the gap between germline ends came to 8 bases. This CDR3 region has 14 residues. Germline CDR1 and CDR2: MDHEN and SYDVKM. The CDR3 region has the DNA TGTGCCAGCAGTTTACCCCAGAGCTCCTACGAGCAGTACTTC. Encoded protein: CASSLPQSSYEQYF.

This clonotype was seen just once. The genes are TRBV20-1 and TRBJ2-1; tentative D call: TRBD1 (6 bases). V was shortened by 3 bases and J by 1 base, with 10 bases between the two germline ends. Germline V gene lookup returns CDR1 DFQATT and CDR2 SNEGSKA (reference sequence). CDR3 length equals 14 residues. The CDR3 DNA is TGCAGTGCTAGTATGGGGGCTTCCTACAATGAGCAGTTCTTC. This codes for CSASMGASYNEQFF.

This clonotype has more than one count but fewer than ten. This rearrangement joins TRBV20-1 to TRBJ2-5; D may be TRBD1 or TRBD2 (5 bases each). The DNA end is a closer match to TRBJ2-7, so the J assignment may be wrong. This CDR3 is 11 amino acids long. Germline-derived CDR1 and CDR2 are DFQATT and SNEGSKA (reference sequence). The CDR3 spells CSALPGSEQYF. CDR3 in DNA: TGCAGTGCGCTTCCAGGGAGCGAGCAGTACTTC.

This clonotype was found once. V and J are TRBV27 and TRBJ1-1; tentative D call: TRBD1 (6 bases). V lost 5 bases, J lost 7 bases, and 20 bases lay in between. Germline values: CDR1 MNHEY, CDR2 SMNVEV (reference sequence). The CDR3 has 15 amino acids. The CDR3 region is CASSRSGGVRGEAFF. CDR3 in DNA: TGTGCCAGCAGTCGATCCGGGGGCGTTAGGGGTGAAGCTTTCTTT.

About this clonotype itself: A read error may account for a junction end that differs from germline. The chain has TRBV7-9 and TRBJ2-7; 10 nucleotides match TRBD1. CDR3 length: 14 amino acids. Germline CDR1 and CDR2: SEHNR and FQNEAQ (reference sequence). The CDR3 protein is CAGSRTGGSYEQYF. In DNA form, the CDR3 reads TGTGCCGGCAGCCGGACAGGGGGGTCCTACGAGCAGTACTTC.

This clonotype has a handful of counts. This chain connects TRBV4-1 to TRBJ2-7, with TRBD2 matching 10 bases. From germline, CDR1 is MGHRA and CDR2 YSYEKL. V lost 4 bases and J lost 0; bases outside the gene matches: 9. The CDR3 length is 17 residues. CDR3 loop: CASSPYPTSGRSYEQYF. The CDR3 DNA follows: TGCGCCAGCAGCCCCTACCCGACTAGCGGGCGCTCCTACGAGCAGTACTTC.

This clonotype was seen a few times. The rearrangement uses TRBV20-1 and TRBJ1-2; D ambiguous. Germline CDR1 is DFQATT and CDR2 is SNEGSKA (reference sequence). The CDR3 contains 12 residues. With 3 bases removed from V and 1 base from J, the gap between germline ends came to 6 bases. The CDR3 nucleotides read TGCAGTGCTAGGAAAAGTAACTATGGCTACACCTTC. Protein product: CSARKSNYGYTF.

This clonotype occurred a few times. The gene calls are TRBV12-3 or TRBV12-4 and TRBJ1-2; D ambiguous. This CDR3 is built from 14 residues. The V end lost 2 bases, the J end lost 4 bases, and 11 bases lay between the germline ends. This chain's CDR3 is CASSLPGKGYGYTF. CDR3 DNA sequence: TGTGCCAGCAGTTTACCGGGGAAGGGCTATGGCTACACCTTC.